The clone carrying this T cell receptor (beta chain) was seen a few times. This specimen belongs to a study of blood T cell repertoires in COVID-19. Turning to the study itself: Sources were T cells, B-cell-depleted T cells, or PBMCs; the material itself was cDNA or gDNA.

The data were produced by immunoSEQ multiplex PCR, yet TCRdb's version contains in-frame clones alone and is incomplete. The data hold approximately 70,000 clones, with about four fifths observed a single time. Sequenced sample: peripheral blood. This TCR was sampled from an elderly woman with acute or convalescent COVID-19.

CDR3 in DNA: TGTGCCAGCAGCCCCAGGGCAAGGGGCTACACCTTC. This encodes CASSPRARGYTF. The V call is TRBV5-6, the J call TRBJ1-2, with a weak D call TRBD1 (5 bases). The V end lost 4 bases, the J end lost 8 bases, and 12 bases lay between the germline ends. The CDR3 runs 12 residues. Looked up from germline, CDR1 is SGHDT and CDR2 is YYEEEE. Combining the CDR3 with reference TRBV5-6 and TRBJ1-2 gives the whole variable domain DAGVTQSPTHLIKTRGQQVTLRCSPKSGHDTVSWYQQALGQGPQFIFQYYEEEERQRGNFPDRFSGHQFPNYSSELNVNALLLGDSALYLCASSPRARGYTFGSGTRLTVV.